The sequence of this TCR beta chain was determined in a study of T cells in Graves' hyperthyroidism and ophthalmopathy. V dropped 0 bases and J dropped 1 base, with 7 bases sitting between them. The germline V gene has CDR1 SGHDN and CDR2 FVKESK. This CDR3 comprises 14 residues. TCR beta CDR3 sequences were amplified from RNA transcripts. An initial round of RT-PCR targeting the TCR CDR3 relied on the HTBI primer set. A single record per CDR3 protein comes from TCRdb applying MiXCR to the multiplex PCR reads. This table holds about 270,000 distinct CDR3 sequences, about 24% found once. Material: blood. This rearrangement joins TRBV14 to TRBJ2-7; D is unresolved. The TCR comes from a woman aged 40-49 years with Graves' ophthalmopathy. The CDR3, as DNA: TGTGCCAGCAGCCAAGAGGACGATTCCTACGAGCAGTACTTC. It encodes CASSQEDDSYEQYF.